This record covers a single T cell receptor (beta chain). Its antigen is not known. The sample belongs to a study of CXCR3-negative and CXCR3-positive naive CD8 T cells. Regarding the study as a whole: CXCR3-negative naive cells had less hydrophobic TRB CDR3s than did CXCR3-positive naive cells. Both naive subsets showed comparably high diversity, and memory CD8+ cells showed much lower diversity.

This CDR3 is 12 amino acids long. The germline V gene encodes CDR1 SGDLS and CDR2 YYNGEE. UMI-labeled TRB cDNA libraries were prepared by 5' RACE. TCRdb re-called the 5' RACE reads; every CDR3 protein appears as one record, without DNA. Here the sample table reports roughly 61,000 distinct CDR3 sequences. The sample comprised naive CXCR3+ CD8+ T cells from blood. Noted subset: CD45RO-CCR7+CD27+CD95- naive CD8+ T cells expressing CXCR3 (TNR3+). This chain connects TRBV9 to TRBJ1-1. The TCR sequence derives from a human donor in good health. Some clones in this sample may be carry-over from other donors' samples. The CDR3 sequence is CASSEGSTEAFF.